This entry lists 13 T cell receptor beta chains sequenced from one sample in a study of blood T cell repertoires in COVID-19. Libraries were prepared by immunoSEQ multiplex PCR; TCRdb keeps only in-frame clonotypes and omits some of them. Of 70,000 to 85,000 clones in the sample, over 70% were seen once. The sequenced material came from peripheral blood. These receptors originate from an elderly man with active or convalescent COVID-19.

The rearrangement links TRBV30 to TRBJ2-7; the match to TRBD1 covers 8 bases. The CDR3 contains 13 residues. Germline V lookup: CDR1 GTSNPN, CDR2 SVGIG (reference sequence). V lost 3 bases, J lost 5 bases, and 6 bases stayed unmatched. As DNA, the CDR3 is TGTGCCTGGAGATCGACAGGGGTCCACGAGCAGTACTTC. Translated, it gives CAWRSTGVHEQYF.

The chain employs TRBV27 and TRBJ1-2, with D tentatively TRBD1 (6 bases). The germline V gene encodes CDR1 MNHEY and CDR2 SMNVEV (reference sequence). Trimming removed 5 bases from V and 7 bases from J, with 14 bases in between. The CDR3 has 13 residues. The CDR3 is CASSRQGQSGYTF. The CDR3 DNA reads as TGTGCCAGCAGTCGTCAGGGGCAGTCTGGCTACACCTTC.

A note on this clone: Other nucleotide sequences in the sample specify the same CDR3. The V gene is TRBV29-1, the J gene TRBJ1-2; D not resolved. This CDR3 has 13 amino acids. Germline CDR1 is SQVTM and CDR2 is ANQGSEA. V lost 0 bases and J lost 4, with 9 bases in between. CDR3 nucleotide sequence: TGCAGCGTTGAAGAAGGCGGGCCCTATGGCTACACCTTC. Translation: CSVEEGGPYGYTF. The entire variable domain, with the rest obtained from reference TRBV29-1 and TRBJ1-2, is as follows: SAVISQKPSRDICQRGTSLTIQCQVDSQVTMMFWYRQQPGQSLTLIATANQGSEATYESGFVIDKFPISRPNLTFSTLTVSNMSPEDSSIYLCSVEEGGPYGYTFGSGTRLTVV.

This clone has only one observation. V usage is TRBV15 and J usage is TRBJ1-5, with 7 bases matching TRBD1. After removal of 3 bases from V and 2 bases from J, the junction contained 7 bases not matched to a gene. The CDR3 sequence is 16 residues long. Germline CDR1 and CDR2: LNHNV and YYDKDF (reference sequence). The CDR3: CATSSYRGTGNQPQHF. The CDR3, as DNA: TGTGCCACCAGCAGTTACAGGGGAACTGGCAATCAGCCCCAGCATTTT.

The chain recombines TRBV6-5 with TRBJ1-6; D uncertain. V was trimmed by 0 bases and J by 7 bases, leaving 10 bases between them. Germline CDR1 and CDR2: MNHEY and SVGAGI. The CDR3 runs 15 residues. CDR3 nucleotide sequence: TGTGCCAGCAGTTACTCTGAGGGTTGGAATTCACCCCTCCACTTT. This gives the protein CASSYSEGWNSPLHF.

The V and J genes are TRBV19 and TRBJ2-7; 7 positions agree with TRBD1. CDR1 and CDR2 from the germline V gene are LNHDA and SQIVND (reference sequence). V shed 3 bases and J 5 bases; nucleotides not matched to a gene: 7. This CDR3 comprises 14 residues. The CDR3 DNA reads TGTGCCAGTAGTATTGGTGACAGGGTTCACGAGCAGTACTTC. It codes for CASSIGDRVHEQYF. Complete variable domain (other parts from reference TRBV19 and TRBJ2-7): DGGITQSPKYLFRKEGQNVTLSCEQNLNHDAMYWYRQDPGQGLRLIYYSQIVNDFQKGDIAEGYSVSREKKESFPLTVTSAQKNPTAFYLCASSIGDRVHEQYFGPGTRLTVT.

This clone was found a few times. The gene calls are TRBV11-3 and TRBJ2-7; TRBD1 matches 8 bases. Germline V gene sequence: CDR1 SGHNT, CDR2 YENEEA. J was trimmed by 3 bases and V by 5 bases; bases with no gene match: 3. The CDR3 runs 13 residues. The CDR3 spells CASSPGQGYEQYF. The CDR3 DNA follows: TGTGCCAGCAGCCCCGGACAGGGCTACGAGCAGTACTTC.

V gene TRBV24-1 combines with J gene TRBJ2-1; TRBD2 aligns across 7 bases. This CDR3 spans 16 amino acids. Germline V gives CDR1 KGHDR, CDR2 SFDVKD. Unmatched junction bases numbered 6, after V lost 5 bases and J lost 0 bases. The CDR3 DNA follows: TGTGCCACCAGTGGCGGGACTACTAGCTCCTACAATGAGCAGTTCTTC. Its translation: CATSGGTTSSYNEQFF.

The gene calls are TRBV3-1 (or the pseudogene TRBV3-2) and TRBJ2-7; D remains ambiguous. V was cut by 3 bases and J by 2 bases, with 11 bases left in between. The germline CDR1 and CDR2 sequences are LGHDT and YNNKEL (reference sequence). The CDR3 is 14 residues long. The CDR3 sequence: CASSQHRTAYEQYF. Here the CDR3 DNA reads TGTGCCAGCAGCCAGCACAGAACAGCCTACGAGCAGTACTTC.

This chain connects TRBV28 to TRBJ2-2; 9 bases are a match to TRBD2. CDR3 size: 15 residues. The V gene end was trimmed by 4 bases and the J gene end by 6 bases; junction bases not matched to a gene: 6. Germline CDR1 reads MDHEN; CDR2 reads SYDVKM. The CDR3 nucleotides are TGTGCCAGCAGTTCTCGCGGGAGGGCTGCCGGGGAGCTGTTTTTT. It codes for CASSSRGRAAGELFF.

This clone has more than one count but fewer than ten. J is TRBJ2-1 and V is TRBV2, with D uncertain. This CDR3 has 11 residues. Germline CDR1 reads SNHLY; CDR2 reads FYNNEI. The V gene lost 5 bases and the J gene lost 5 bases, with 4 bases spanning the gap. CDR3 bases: TGTGCCAGCAGTCCAAACAATGAGCAGTTCTTC. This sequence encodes CASSPNNEQFF.

The CDR3 DNA sequence: TGTGCCAGCAGTTTAATAAATGAGCAGTTCTTC. This encodes CASSLINEQFF. This chain joins TRBV28 and TRBJ2-1; D gene ambiguous. The germline V gene has CDR1 MDHEN and CDR2 SYDVKM. Between the trimmed V and J ends, which lost 2 bases and 7 bases, there was a span of 3 bases. This CDR3 spans 11 amino acids.

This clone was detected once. The CDR3 DNA reads as TGTGCCAGCAGCTTAGCTAGGGGTACAGGAGATACGCAGTATTTT. Protein sequence: CASSLARGTGDTQYF. The chain employs TRBV7-2 and TRBJ2-3; weak D call: TRBD1 (5 bases). Deletions cut 0 bases from V and 5 bases from J, with 12 bases between. Germline CDR1 and CDR2: SGHTA and FQGNSA. The CDR3 runs to 15 residues.